This TCR beta chain derives from a study of T cell responses to AZD1222 COVID-19 vaccine. Study details: Second doses at about 4 or about 12 weeks were pooled. Study-level points and caveats: Vaccine-related CD4 TCRs covered spike, predominating at 160-218 and 743-854. Clonal diversity was possibly underestimated, and the donors were mostly white British, with more females. Reportedly, nearly half the spike-specific TCRs target unmutated variant regions.

A remark on this clone: The antigen remains undetermined.

Here immunoSEQ multiplex PCR was the method, and the copy in TCRdb shows in-frame clones only, minus some. Here the sample spans about 99,000 clones, about 93% being singletons. The trim removed 7 bases at V and 15 bases at J, leaving 12 bases unmatched. This CDR3 is 14 amino acids long. The germline CDR1 and CDR2 sequences are MNHEY and SVGAGI. The chain has TRBV6-5 and TRBJ2-1; 13 positions match TRBD2. Sequenced here: peripheral blood, sampled on day 0 of AZD1222 vaccination. This clonotype was sampled from an adult in good health. CDR3 bases: TGTGCCAGCAAACTAGCGGGAGGGCCCGGCTTTCCGTTCTTC. It specifies CASKLAGGPGFPFF.